The clone carrying this T cell receptor (beta chain) was observed a handful of times. Its antigen is currently unknown. This record belongs to a study of T cells after yellow fever vaccination. Study results and limitations: Across the CD4 and CD8 compartments, a small share of clonotypes was present in both. Once the booster was given, most primary-vaccination clones reappeared, at just under 98% for CD4 and over 70% for CD8.

The authors made TCR cDNA by 5'RACE template switching, adding a universal primer site and UMIs. TCRdb analysed the 5' RACE reads with MiXCR anew, one entry per CDR3 protein. The profile shows roughly 300,000 distinct CDR3 sequences, less than 9.5% of them singletons. Looked up from germline, CDR1 is SGHDT and CDR2 is YYEEEE. The CDR3 is made up of 13 amino acids. Trimming removed 4 bases at V and 6 bases at J, with 13 bases between. This chain connects TRBV5-6 to TRBJ1-2; D remains unclear. This TCR was recovered from a man younger than 35 who received the YFV17D yellow fever vaccine. The specimen was PBMCs, collected around 45 days after the first yellow fever vaccination. CDR3 in amino acids: CASSRTWRDGYTF. CDR3 nucleotides: TGTGCCAGCAGCAGAACGTGGCGGGATGGCTACACCTTC.